This entry lists 20 T cell receptor beta chains sequenced from one sample in a study of blood T cell repertoires in COVID-19. This table comes from immunoSEQ multiplex PCR, and its TCRdb copy is limited to in-frame clones, with some not included. The data show under 200,000 clones, around 80% seen once. Sequencing used peripheral blood. These receptors all come from a man aged 55 to 70 with acute or convalescent COVID-19.

The rearrangement uses TRBV9 and TRBJ1-2, with 7 nucleotides matching TRBD1. V lost 3 bases, J lost 6 bases, and 14 bases stayed unmatched. The V gene's germline CDR1 is SGDLS and CDR2 YYNGEE. This CDR3 has 16 amino acids. The CDR3 region is CASSDDRASPSDGYTF. The CDR3 DNA reads TGTGCCAGCAGCGATGACAGGGCCTCTCCTTCGGATGGCTACACCTTC.

The CDR3 spells CATSWTGGIGNEQFF. As DNA, the CDR3 is TGTGCCACCAGTTGGACAGGGGGGATAGGCAATGAGCAGTTCTTC. The chain combines TRBV24-1 with TRBJ2-1, with 10 bases matching TRBD1. The CDR3 has 15 residues. After removal of 6 bases from V and 6 bases from J, the junction contained 7 bases not matched to a gene. Germline assignment: CDR1 KGHDR and CDR2 SFDVKD.

This chain joins TRBV19 and TRBJ2-5; 8 bases align to TRBD2. V was clipped by 5 bases and J by 5 bases; unmatched bases: 4. This CDR3 has 13 amino acids. The germline CDR1 and CDR2 sequences are LNHDA and SQIVND (reference sequence). Here the CDR3 DNA reads TGTGCCAGTAGTCCGTTAGCGGGGGAGACCCAGTACTTC. Protein product: CASSPLAGETQYF.

The genes are TRBV10-2 and TRBJ2-1; 8 bases line up with TRBD2. This CDR3 contains 15 residues. Germline V CDR1 and CDR2: WSHSY, SAAADI. With V trimmed by 2 bases and J by 1 base, 1 base remained unmatched. Written as DNA, the CDR3 is TGCGCCAGCAGTGAGCGGGGGGGTTCCTACAATGAGCAGTTCTTC. Translation gives CASSERGGSYNEQFF.

In the case of this clone: Different DNA sequences within this sample yield the same CDR3. The chain combines TRBV9 with TRBJ1-6; D not resolved. Germline values: CDR1 SGDLS, CDR2 YYNGEE. The CDR3 totals 14 residues. V gave up 0 bases and J gave up 3 bases, with 4 bases separating them. The CDR3 reads CASSVDSYNSPLHF. As DNA, the CDR3 is TGTGCCAGCAGCGTAGACAGCTATAATTCACCCCTCCACTTT.

This clone was seen only once. V usage is TRBV5-4 and J usage is TRBJ2-5; D is ambiguous. The CDR3 covers 15 residues. Germline V gene data show CDR1 as SGHNT and CDR2 as YYREEE (reference sequence). Trimming pared 0 bases from V and 4 bases from J, leaving 13 bases between. As DNA, the CDR3 is TGTGCCAGCAGCTTGGCGGGTGGATACGGAGAGACCCAGTACTTC. It yields the protein CASSLAGGYGETQYF.

V and J are TRBV19 and TRBJ1-5; TRBD1 aligns across 7 bases. Germline V gene lookup returns CDR1 LNHDA and CDR2 SQIVND (reference sequence). The CDR3 contains 17 residues. J gave up 1 base and V 4 bases, and 10 bases lay outside the gene matches. The CDR3 loop is CASSTGQVGFSNQPQHF. The CDR3 DNA sequence: TGTGCCAGTAGTACCGGACAGGTTGGGTTCAGCAATCAGCCCCAGCATTTT.

The CDR3 sequence: CASSSVQGSQFF. CDR3 bases: TGTGCCAGCAGCTCTGTACAGGGGTCGCAGTTCTTC. V is TRBV9 and J is TRBJ2-1; 7 bases align to TRBD1. V dropped 4 bases and J dropped 12; count of bases not matched to a gene: 7. This CDR3 is 12 amino acids long. Germline values: CDR1 SGDLS, CDR2 YYNGEE.

The chain joins TRBV6-1 to TRBJ2-1; 8 bases are shared with TRBD1. The CDR3 runs 16 residues. From germline, CDR1 is MNHNS and CDR2 SASEGT. Trimming cost V 4 bases and J 4 bases; bases outside gene matches: 9. The CDR3 nucleotides read TGTGCCAGCAGTGCGGACAGGGCGCCATCGTACAATGAGCAGTTCTTC. This gives the protein CASSADRAPSYNEQFF.

The genes are TRBV7-2 and TRBJ2-1; possibly TRBD2 for D (5 bases). Germline V lookup: CDR1 SGHTA, CDR2 FQGNSA. The CDR3 extends over 16 amino acids. The V and J ends lost 2 bases and 3 bases respectively, with 14 bases between them. The CDR3 loop reads CASSLTSARVYNEQFF. The CDR3 coding sequence is TGTGCCAGCAGCTTAACGTCGGCGAGGGTCTACAATGAGCAGTTCTTC.

This clone was found once. The chain employs TRBV7-8 and TRBJ2-7, with TRBD1 matching 7 bases. The CDR3 is 14 amino acids. J lost 7 bases, V lost 5 bases, and 11 bases had no gene match. Germline CDR1 reads SGHVS; CDR2 reads FQNEAQ. The CDR3 is CASSTTGALWEQYF. As DNA, the CDR3 is TGTGCCAGCAGCACTACAGGGGCCCTTTGGGAGCAGTACTTC. Full variable domain (rest looked up from reference TRBV7-8 and TRBJ2-7): GAGVSQSPRYKVAKRGQDVALRCDPISGHVSLFWYQQALGQGPEFLTYFQNEAQLDKSGLPSDRFFAERPEGSVSTLKIQRTQQEDSAVYLCASSTTGALWEQYFGPGTRLTVT.

This clone was recorded only once. The rearrangement uses TRBV6-5 and TRBJ1-2; D perhaps matches TRBD1 (5 bases). There are 12 residues in the CDR3. Per the germline V gene, CDR1 is MNHEY and CDR2 is SVGAGI. Trimming took off 8 bases at V and 2 bases at J, with 9 bases between the two ends. CDR3 sequence: CASAQGNYGYTF. The DNA of the CDR3 is TGTGCCAGCGCGCAGGGAAACTATGGCTACACCTTC.

The rearrangement joins TRBV20-1 to TRBJ2-5, with D tentatively TRBD1 (6 bases). CDR3 length: 14 residues. V was trimmed by 3 bases and J by 5 bases, leaving 16 bases between them. Germline V gives CDR1 DFQATT, CDR2 SNEGSKA (reference sequence). For the CDR3, the DNA is TGCAGTGCTAGTCCCAGGGGCTCCGCGGAGACCCAGTACTTC. This translates into CSASPRGSAETQYF.

V gene TRBV21-1 combines with J gene TRBJ1-1; TRBD1, the table's D call, was not compared with the DNA. TRBV21-1 is tagged as a pseudogene. The length of the CDR3 is 15 residues. DNA for the CDR3: TGTGCCAGCAGCGTCAAGGGGGCGATAAACACTGAAGCTTTCTTT. This translates into CASSVKGAINTEAFF.

This clone was observed a single time. The chain recombines TRBV3-1 (or the pseudogene TRBV3-2) with TRBJ1-1; D not resolved. Germline CDR1 LGHDT, CDR2 YNNKEL (reference sequence). The CDR3 length is 13 residues. V dropped 6 bases and J dropped 2 bases, with 10 bases sitting between them. CDR3 coding DNA: TGTGCCAGCAGTCCCTCCTCTAACACTGAAGCTTTCTTT. This codes for CASSPSSNTEAFF.

This chain links TRBV23-1 with TRBJ2-1; 11 positions agree with TRBD2. TRBV23-1 is marked as an open reading frame, function uncertain. V lost 1 base to trimming and J lost 5 bases; unmatched junction nucleotides: 19. The CDR3 covers 21 residues. Here the CDR3 reads CASSQWLRGRPGLAEDNEQFF. The DNA for the CDR3 is TGCGCCAGCAGTCAATGGCTACGTGGACGCCCGGGACTAGCGGAAGACAATGAGCAGTTCTTC.

This chain joins TRBV30 and TRBJ1-1, with D perhaps matching TRBD1 (6 bases). The CDR3 has 14 amino acids. Trimming removed 1 base at V and 0 bases at J, with 9 bases between. From germline, CDR1 is GTSNPN and CDR2 SVGIG (reference sequence). In nucleotides, the CDR3 is TGTGCCTGGAGTGAAGACAGGCTGAACACTGAAGCTTTCTTT. It codes for CAWSEDRLNTEAFF. Looking up the rest from reference TRBV30 and TRBJ1-1 gives the full variable domain: SQTIHQWPATLVQPVGSPLSLECTVEGTSNPNLYWYRQAAGRGLQLLFYSVGIGQISSEVPQNLSASRPQDRQFILSSKKLLLSDSGFYLCAWSEDRLNTEAFFGQGTRLTVV.

V and J are TRBV4-1 and TRBJ1-2, with a possible D match to TRBD1 (6 bases). The CDR3 covers 15 residues. The germline V gene has CDR1 MGHRA and CDR2 YSYEKL. The germline V and J ends were trimmed by 6 bases and 5 bases, with 19 bases remaining between them. The CDR3 here is CASSREVDSGYGYTF. The CDR3 DNA is TGCGCCAGCAGTAGAGAGGTGGACAGTGGATATGGCTACACCTTC.

This clone has only one observation. The V gene is TRBV2, the J gene TRBJ2-7; D perhaps matches TRBD1 (6 bases). CDR3 length: 14 amino acids. CDR1 and CDR2 from the germline V gene are SNHLY and FYNNEI. Trimming took off 6 bases at V and 4 bases at J, with 16 bases between the two ends. The CDR3 region has the DNA TGTGCCAGCAGGGTCGCAGGGGTTAAGTACGAGCAGTACTTC. The encoded protein is CASRVAGVKYEQYF.

The chain couples TRBV29-1 to TRBJ1-1, with TRBD1 as a possible D gene (5 bases). The CDR3 loop spans 12 amino acids. CDR1 and CDR2 (germline): SQVTM, ANQGSEA. Trimming took off 7 bases at V and 8 bases at J, with 17 bases between the two ends. The CDR3 here is CSAIARGSEAFF. In DNA form, the CDR3 reads TGCAGCGCCATCGCACGGGGGTCCGAAGCTTTCTTT.